These T cell receptor beta chains were read from a single sample in a study of blood T cell repertoires in COVID-19. Sequencing used immunoSEQ multiplex PCR; TCRdb keeps in-frame clones, though not all of them. The sample contains 95,000 to 120,000 clones, more than 80% of which appear only once. Sequenced input: peripheral blood. The receptors here all came from a woman aged 60-75 years with COVID-19, enrolled during active disease. The CDR3 runs from the conserved cysteine through the conserved F or W. D genes are given only for firm matches. Expanded clones are given a class, and other clones once, few, many or no size at all.

j_call d_call clone_size v_call cdr3_nt cdr3_aa
TRBJ2-3 TRBD1 few TRBV9 TGTGCCAGCAGCGTAGCGGAAACCAACAGGGGGGAGGACACAGATACGCAGTATTTT CASSVAETNRGEDTDTQYF
TRBJ2-7 TRBD2 - TRBV6-5 TGTGCCAGCAAGCGGTCGCTAGCGGGGGCCGAGCAGTACTTC CASKRSLAGAEQYF
TRBJ2-6 - - TRBV24-1 TGTGCCACCAGTGATCCCTCTGACAGGCTAGGTATCATGAACTCTGGGGCCAACGTCCTGACTTTC CATSDPSDRLGIMNSGANVLTF
TRBJ1-1 - - TRBV5-6 TGTGCCAGCAGCCGGGCGGGACTTGGGAACACTGAAGCTTTCTTT CASSRAGLGNTEAFF
TRBJ1-2 - - TRBV5-8 TGTGTCAGCAGCTTGGGCATAAACCTAAACTATGGCTACACCTTC CVSSLGINLNYGYTF
TRBJ1-1 TRBD1 once TRBV5-4 TGTGCCAGCAGCAGAACCGGACAGGGGTCTGAAGCTTTCTTT CASSRTGQGSEAFF
TRBJ2-1 - few TRBV11-2 TGTGCCAGCAGTCTAGGTGGCTCCTACAATGAGCAGTTCTTC CASSLGGSYNEQFF
TRBJ2-1 - - TRBV3-1/TRBV3-2 TGTGCCAGCAGCCACAGGGACAATGAGCAGTTCTTC CASSHRDNEQFF
TRBJ2-2 - once TRBV5-8 TGTGCCAGCAGCGTTTACCGGGACACCAGGAACACCGGGGAGCTGTTTTTT CASSVYRDTRNTGELFF
TRBJ2-7 TRBD2 many TRBV5-1 TGCGCCAGCAGCTACCCCAGGGAGGGAAACGAGCAGTACTTC CASSYPREGNEQYF
TRBJ1-4 TRBD1 - TRBV5-4 TGTGCCAGCAGCGCAGGGGAAGGGACAGGGAGAGGTGAAAAACTGTTTTTT CASSAGEGTGRGEKLFF
TRBJ2-3 TRBD2 - TRBV5-1 TGCGCCAGCAGCTTGGCGGACGGGACTAGCGGGGCCCTAGGAGATACGCAGTATTTT CASSLADGTSGALGDTQYF
TRBJ1-6 - few TRBV4-1 TGCGCCAGCAGCCAAGCTCTCCAGGCCGCTAATTCACCCCTCCACTTT CASSQALQAANSPLHF
TRBJ2-7 - - TRBV27 TGTGCCAGCAGTTTCGGGGTCACCTACGAGCAGTACTTC CASSFGVTYEQYF
TRBJ1-2 TRBD1 once TRBV11-2 TGTGCCAGCAGCTTTGGGACAGGGAGTTTTGGCTACACCTTC CASSFGTGSFGYTF
TRBJ2-2 TRBD1 - TRBV5-4 TGTGCCAGCAGACGAGACAGGGACAACACCGGGGAGCTGTTTTTT CASRRDRDNTGELFF
TRBJ1-1 - - TRBV7-9 TGTGCCAGCAGCGTCCAGGGAAACACTGAAGCTTTCTTT CASSVQGNTEAFF
TRBJ1-1 - - TRBV5-4 TGTGCCAGCAGCCCCGAGCGACGATACACTGAAGCTTTCTTT CASSPERRYTEAFF
TRBJ1-2 TRBD1 - TRBV7-3 TGTGCCAGCAGCCCCCGGACAGGCTATGGCTACACCTTC CASSPRTGYGYTF
TRBJ1-2 - - TRBV15 TGTGCCACCAGCAGAGGAAGACAGGACCCTTATGGCTACACCTTC CATSRGRQDPYGYTF
TRBJ1-2 TRBD1 - TRBV27 TGTGCCAGCAGTTCCGGGACAGGGTCCGCCCGTTATGGCTACACCTTC CASSSGTGSARYGYTF
TRBJ2-3 - - TRBV5-1 TGCGCCAGCGTTGGTCAGGAGGTAGATACGCAGTATTTT CASVGQEVDTQYF
TRBJ2-5 TRBD2 - TRBV20-1 TGCAGTGCTAGTAGCGGGGGGGCCGAGGAGACCCAGTACTTC CSASSGGAEETQYF
TRBJ2-1 - - TRBV12-1 TGTGCCAGCAGCTTGCACACACTAGACCGCCACAATGAGCAGTTCTTC CASSLHTLDRHNEQFF
TRBJ1-2 TRBD1 - TRBV7-3 TGTGCCAGCGGGGGAGCAGGGGGAAATTCGAGAGGCTACACCTTC CASGGAGGNSRGYTF
TRBJ2-7 TRBD1 once TRBV6-5 TGTGCCAGCAGTTACGACGCCGGGACAGGGCTCGGGGAGCAGTACTTC CASSYDAGTGLGEQYF
TRBJ1-4 - - TRBV6-5 TGTGCCAGCAGCCCGACACCCACAACTAATGAAAAACTGTTTTTT CASSPTPTTNEKLFF
TRBJ1-2 TRBD1 - TRBV24-1 TGTGCCACCAGTGATACCCGACAGGGGGCCGGTGGCTACACCTTC CATSDTRQGAGGYTF
TRBJ2-1 - - TRBV15 TGTGCCACCAGCAGAGATCTAGCCCACAATGAGCAGTTCTTC CATSRDLAHNEQFF
TRBJ2-2 - - TRBV4-3 TGCGCCAGCAGCCAAGATACCCCTTTTAAGCGGAGCTACTCGAACACCGGGGAGCTGTTTTTT CASSQDTPFKRSYSNTGELFF
TRBJ2-1 TRBD1 - TRBV5-1 TGCGCCAGCAGCAATGACAGGGATGATTACAATGAGCAGTTCTTC CASSNDRDDYNEQFF